This TCR beta chain comes out of a study of shared clonotypes between healthy human individuals. Study conclusions and caveats: Genetic and exposure-history diversity was limited by the small donor number.

With regard to this clone: Its matching antigen is unknown.

CDR3 length equals 14 residues. The V gene lost 3 bases and the J gene lost 5 bases, with 11 bases spanning the gap. Per germline, CDR1 KGHSH and CDR2 LQKENI. The repertoire was sequenced with immunoSEQ multiplex PCR; TCRdb's copy has only in-frame clones and lacks some. Here the sample spans fewer than 1.8 million clones, around 98.5% being singletons. The clonotype was recovered from a young man in good health. This sequence joins TRBV18 and TRBJ2-1; tentatively, D is TRBD1 (6 bases). Sequencing was carried out using naive CD4+ T cells sorted from blood. Specified subset: CD45RA+ positively selected. The CDR3: CASSPTTGHNEQFF. Here the CDR3 DNA reads TGTGCCAGCTCACCTACGACAGGCCACAATGAGCAGTTCTTC.